This T cell receptor beta chain was identified during a study of blood T cell repertoires in COVID-19. Across the study: Sample material is recorded as cDNA or gDNA derived from T cells, B-cell-depleted T cells, or PBMCs.

The protocol was immunoSEQ multiplex PCR, while the TCRdb copy is restricted to in-frame clones and leaves out a portion. The profile shows 70,000 to 95,000 clones, almost 90% of them singletons. The CDR3 runs 17 residues. The V end was cut by 7 bases, the J end by 0 bases, with 19 bases between. Germline V gene data show CDR1 as SGHVT and CDR2 as SQSDAQ. The sequenced sample consisted of peripheral blood. The chain employs TRBV7-4 and TRBJ1-5, with a tentative D call TRBD1 (6 bases). This TCR was recovered from a woman in her 70s with acute or convalescent COVID-19. The CDR3 coding sequence is TGTGCCAGCAACCCCACCCGAGGGGGGGATAGCAATCAGCCCCAGCATTTT. It specifies CASNPTRGGDSNQPQHF.